This TCR beta chain was identified during a study of blood T cell repertoires in COVID-19. Measured with immunoSEQ multiplex PCR; TCRdb has only the in-frame clones, and not every one. The table has hundreds of thousands of clones, more than 75% seen once. This CDR3 comprises 14 residues. CDR1 and CDR2 (germline): MNHEY, SMNVEV (reference sequence). V dropped 6 bases and J dropped 0 bases, with 11 bases sitting between them. The chain employs TRBV27 and TRBJ1-1, with a weak D call TRBD1 (6 bases). The sequenced sample was PBMCs or T cells enriched from blood (not recorded which). This TCR derives from a woman aged 55-70 years in a cohort exposed to, infected with or recovered from COVID-19 (not recorded which). CDR3 residues: CASRYRVMNTEAFF. The CDR3 DNA reads TGTGCCAGCAGGTACAGGGTTATGAACACTGAAGCTTTCTTT.